The 19 T cell receptor beta chains listed next were all sequenced from one sample in a study of blood T cell repertoires in COVID-19. Repertoires were generated with immunoSEQ multiplex PCR, while TCRdb's copy carries only in-frame clones and drops some. The sample records around 140,000 clones, 75% to 85% being singletons. The material sequenced was peripheral blood. The receptors derive from a woman of 80 years or more with active or convalescent COVID-19.

V is TRBV28 and J is TRBJ1-5; 7 bases fit TRBD1. The trim removed 2 bases at V and 8 bases at J, leaving 12 bases unmatched. CDR3 length: 16 amino acids. From germline, CDR1 is MDHEN and CDR2 SYDVKM. For the CDR3, the DNA is TGTGCCAGCAGTTTAGGAGGGGGCGTCATCGGGAAGCCCCAGCATTTT. This gives the protein CASSLGGGVIGKPQHF.

The rearrangement uses TRBV9 and TRBJ1-6, with D possibly being TRBD1 (5 bases). This CDR3 contains 16 residues. CDR1 is SGDLS, CDR2 YYNGEE, per germline. The V gene lost 1 base and the J gene lost 7 bases, with 15 bases spanning the gap. CDR3 sequence: CASSVSIGRGNSPLHF. DNA of the CDR3: TGTGCCAGCAGCGTATCGATAGGACGGGGGAATTCACCCCTCCACTTT.

The V and J genes are TRBV30 and TRBJ1-6; 8 positions agree with TRBD1. Germline V CDR1 and CDR2: GTSNPN, SVGIG (reference sequence). This CDR3 has 13 amino acids. The V gene end was trimmed by 2 bases and the J gene end by 8 bases; junction bases not matched to a gene: 2. Here the CDR3 reads CAWSPGQDSPLHF. In DNA form, the CDR3 reads TGTGCCTGGAGTCCGGGACAGGATTCACCCCTCCACTTT.

This clone appeared a few times. The chain couples TRBV12-3 or TRBV12-4 to TRBJ1-1, with TRBD1 as a possible D gene (6 bases). Trimming cost V 5 bases and J 5 bases, with 9 bases left between them. There are 12 residues in the CDR3. CDR3 coding DNA: TGTGCCAGCAGTACAGGGCGGACTGAAGCTTTCTTT. Protein sequence: CASSTGRTEAFF.

This clone came up once. The chain's CDR3 is CASSLGGQFNQPQHF. Written as DNA, the CDR3 is TGTGCCAGCAGCTTAGGTGGACAGTTCAATCAGCCCCAGCATTTT. The J gene is TRBJ1-5, the V gene TRBV7-9, with a tentative D call TRBD1 (6 bases). Trimming pared 1 base from V and 3 bases from J, leaving 10 bases between. The CDR3 runs 15 residues. CDR1 is SEHNR, CDR2 FQNEAQ, per germline (reference sequence).

In DNA, the CDR3 is TGTGCCAGCAGTTTAGGATCTGGGGGCAGAGAGACCCAGTACTTC. It specifies CASSLGSGGRETQYF. The rearrangement links TRBV27 to TRBJ2-5, with D perhaps TRBD1 (6 bases). This CDR3 spans 15 amino acids. Germline assignment: CDR1 MNHEY and CDR2 SMNVEV (reference sequence). The V and J ends lost 2 bases and 4 bases respectively, with 14 bases between them.

This chain joins TRBV7-9 and TRBJ1-1; D unclear. The length of the CDR3 is 13 residues. V was cut by 3 bases and J by 7 bases, with 12 bases left in between. CDR1 and CDR2 (germline): SEHNR, FQNEAQ (reference sequence). CDR3 loop: CASSLKVTGEAFF. CDR3 nucleotides: TGTGCCAGCAGCTTGAAGGTAACGGGTGAAGCTTTCTTT.

The rearrangement uses TRBV28 and TRBJ1-3; D remains unclear. The CDR3 covers 13 residues. Trimming stripped 3 bases from V and 3 bases from J, with 6 bases between. The germline V gene has CDR1 MDHEN and CDR2 SYDVKM. The CDR3 region has the DNA TGTGCCAGCAGTTTTCCCCGTGGAAACACCATATATTTT. As protein: CASSFPRGNTIYF.

The V gene is TRBV14, the J gene TRBJ2-1; a possible D gene is TRBD1 (5 bases). This CDR3 is built from 16 residues. Per germline, CDR1 SGHDN and CDR2 FVKESK. Between the trimmed V and J ends, which lost 0 bases and 4 bases, there was a span of 13 bases. The CDR3 spells CASSQDRAGQYNEQFF. In nucleotides, the CDR3 is TGTGCCAGCAGCCAAGATCGGGCAGGGCAATACAATGAGCAGTTCTTC.

The chain links TRBV5-4 to TRBJ2-1; 15 bases fit TRBD2. CDR1 is SGHNT, CDR2 YYREEE, per germline (reference sequence). The CDR3 loop spans 19 amino acids. Trimming at V came to 4 bases and at J to 0 bases, leaving 8 bases not matched to a gene. In DNA form, the CDR3 reads TGTGCCAGCAGCCGCCGGGGACTAGCGGGGGGCCTCTCCTACAATGAGCAGTTCTTC. Translating it yields CASSRRGLAGGLSYNEQFF.

The chain has TRBV28 and TRBJ2-2; TRBD1 is a possible D gene (6 bases). Germline CDR1 is MDHEN and CDR2 is SYDVKM. The CDR3 is made up of 13 amino acids. With 10 bases removed from V and 4 bases from J, the gap between germline ends came to 13 bases. The CDR3 region has the DNA TGTGCCACCTACAGGGTAGGCACCGGGGAGCTGTTTTTT. Protein product: CATYRVGTGELFF.

In its sample, this clone was seen a few times. The chain employs TRBV30 and TRBJ1-2; TRBD1 matches at 10 bases. From germline, CDR1 is GTSNPN and CDR2 SVGIG (reference sequence). The V gene end was trimmed by 0 bases and the J gene end by 4 bases; junction bases not matched to a gene: 5. CDR3 length: 15 amino acids. CDR3 bases: TGTGCCTGGAGTGTAAGCGGGACAGGGGCCTATGGCTACACCTTC. This sequence encodes CAWSVSGTGAYGYTF.

The chain recombines TRBV14 with TRBJ2-7; TRBD1 agrees at 9 bases. The CDR3 is 15 residues long. Germline trimming cut 3 bases from V and 3 bases from J; bases unmatched to any gene: 6. Germline lookup yields CDR1 SGHDN and CDR2 FVKESK. CDR3 in amino acids: CASSQGPGQGYEQYF. The CDR3 region has the DNA TGTGCCAGCAGCCAGGGTCCGGGACAGGGCTACGAGCAGTACTTC. Drawing the rest from reference TRBV14 and TRBJ2-7, the complete variable domain is EAGVTQFPSHSVIEKGQTVTLRCDPISGHDNLYWYRRVMGKEIKFLLHFVKESKQDESGMPNNRFLAERTGGTYSTLKVQPAELEDSGVYFCASSQGPGQGYEQYFGPGTRLTVT.

The chain recombines TRBV28 with TRBJ2-5; a weak D match, TRBD1 (5 bases). With 4 bases removed from V and 0 bases from J, the gap between germline ends came to 9 bases. This CDR3 contains 14 residues. Per germline, CDR1 MDHEN and CDR2 SYDVKM. The CDR3 DNA is TGTGCCAGCAGTTCGACAGTTTACCAAGAGACCCAGTACTTC. Its translation: CASSSTVYQETQYF.

J is TRBJ2-5 and V is TRBV5-8; TRBD2 agrees at 8 bases. CDR1 is SGHTS and CDR2 is YDEGEE in the germline V gene. This CDR3 region has 15 residues. Trimming took 1 base from V and 7 from J; bases not matched to a gene: 9. CDR3 sequence reads: CASSLPAGVLRTQYF. DNA for the CDR3: TGTGCCAGCAGCTTGCCAGCGGGGGTGTTAAGGACCCAGTACTTC.

This clone was observed a few times. The J gene is TRBJ1-3, the V gene TRBV27; 8 bases line up with TRBD1. After removal of 6 bases from V and 0 bases from J, the junction contained 13 bases not matched to a gene. The CDR3 is 18 amino acids. Germline-derived CDR1 and CDR2 are MNHEY and SMNVEV (reference sequence). The CDR3 sequence is CASSRRLDRGYSGNTIYF. For the CDR3, the DNA is TGTGCCAGCAGCAGAAGACTCGACAGGGGATACTCTGGAAACACCATATATTTT.

This clone was recorded a few times. This sequence joins TRBV7-3 and TRBJ2-2; D unclear. Trimming took 2 bases from V and 4 from J, leaving 8 bases between them. Germline V gene data show CDR1 as SGHTA and CDR2 as FQGTGA. The CDR3 sequence is 14 residues long. The CDR3 loop reads CASSLFLGTGELFF. DNA for the CDR3: TGTGCCAGCAGCTTATTTCTCGGCACCGGGGAGCTGTTTTTT.

The J gene is TRBJ2-7, the V gene TRBV18; TRBD1 is a possible D gene (5 bases). In germline, CDR1 is KGHSH, CDR2 LQKENI. The CDR3 sequence is 14 residues long. The V end was cut by 3 bases, the J end by 1 base, with 10 bases between. CDR3 sequence (DNA): TGTGCCAGCTCACCGAATCAGGGTTCCTACGAGCAGTACTTC. This encodes CASSPNQGSYEQYF. Full variable domain (missing parts from reference TRBV18 and TRBJ2-7): NAGVMQNPRHLVRRRGQEARLRCSPMKGHSHVYWYRQLPEEGLKFMVYLQKENIIDESGMPKERFSAEFPKEGPSILRIQQVVRGDSAAYFCASSPNQGSYEQYFGPGTRLTVT.

V is TRBV27 and J is TRBJ2-2, with 11 bases aligning to TRBD2. From germline, CDR1 is MNHEY and CDR2 SMNVEV (reference sequence). The junction had 10 bases not matched to a gene; V was cut back by 6 bases and J by 7 bases. CDR3 length: 16 amino acids. Written as DNA, the CDR3 is TGTGCCAGCAGGATTAGCGGGGGGGCCATGGGCGGGGAGCTGTTTTTT. Residues: CASRISGGAMGGELFF.